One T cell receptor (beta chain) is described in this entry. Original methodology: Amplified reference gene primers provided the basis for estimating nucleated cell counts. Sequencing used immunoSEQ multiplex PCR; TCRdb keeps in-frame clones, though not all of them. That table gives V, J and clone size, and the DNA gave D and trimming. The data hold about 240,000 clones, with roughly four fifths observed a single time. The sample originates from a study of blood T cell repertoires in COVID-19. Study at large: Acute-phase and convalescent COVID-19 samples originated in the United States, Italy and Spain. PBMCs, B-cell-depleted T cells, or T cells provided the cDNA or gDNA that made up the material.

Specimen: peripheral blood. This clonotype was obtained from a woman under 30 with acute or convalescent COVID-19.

The CDR3: CASTQGAGDEQFF. CDR3 in DNA: TGTGCCAGCACCCAGGGGGCTGGGGATGAGCAGTTCTTC. V gene TRBV12-3 or TRBV12-4 combines with J gene TRBJ2-1; 8 bases fit TRBD1. With V trimmed by 7 bases and J by 8 bases, 7 bases remained unmatched. This CDR3 spans 13 amino acids.